The 13 T cell receptor beta chains reported below all come from one sample, sequenced in a study of T cell changes during pregnancy in multiple sclerosis. Here immunoSEQ multiplex PCR was the method, and the copy in TCRdb shows in-frame clones only, minus some. The sample carries 47,000 or so clones, 90% to 95% recorded once. The specimen was CD4+ T cells from peripheral blood mononuclear cells, collected in the first trimester of pregnancy. These receptor sequences come from a female donor with multiple sclerosis, enrolled in a pregnancy study.

The chain recombines TRBV21-1 with TRBJ2-7; TRBD2, the table's D call, lacks a check against the DNA. TRBV21-1 is marked as a pseudogene. The CDR3 spans 16 residues. DNA for the CDR3: TGTGCCAGCACCCAAAATCTCGGGGGGGCCTGGCGCGAGCAGTACTTC. The encoded protein is CASTQNLGGAWREQYF.

The chain carries TRBV5-1 and TRBJ1-4, with 7 nucleotides matching TRBD1. V lost 3 bases to trimming and J lost 7 bases; unmatched junction nucleotides: 6. CDR3 length equals 14 residues. Germline loops: CDR1 SGHRS, CDR2 YFSETQ. The CDR3 coding sequence is TGCGCCAGCAGCTCGACAGGGTCAGGTGAAAAACTGTTTTTT. Protein: CASSSTGSGEKLFF.

The V gene is TRBV19, the J gene TRBJ2-7; 9 nucleotides match TRBD1. The junction had 17 bases not matched to a gene; V was cut back by 10 bases and J by 4 bases. Germline V gene data show CDR1 as LNHDA and CDR2 as SQIVND (reference sequence). This CDR3 contains 16 residues. The CDR3: CATQGSAGTGFYEQYF. DNA for the CDR3: TGTGCCACCCAAGGATCCGCCGGGACAGGGTTTTACGAGCAGTACTTC.

This clone was seen once. This chain links TRBV7-2 with TRBJ1-5; tentatively, D is TRBD1 (5 bases). CDR1 and CDR2 (germline): SGHTA, FQGNSA. This CDR3 has 17 amino acids. Trimming took off 4 bases at V and 3 bases at J, with 19 bases between the two ends. CDR3 residues: CASSSRLGAGFNQPQHF. As DNA, the CDR3 is TGTGCCAGCAGCTCAAGGCTAGGGGCGGGATTCAATCAGCCCCAGCATTTT.

This rearrangement joins TRBV18 to TRBJ2-5; perhaps TRBD2 as D (6 bases). Per the germline V gene, CDR1 is KGHSH and CDR2 is LQKENI. This CDR3 has 13 residues. V lost 3 bases, J lost 1 base, and 6 bases lay in between. In nucleotides, the CDR3 is TGTGCCAGCTCACCCGGGAGCCAAGAGACCCAGTACTTC. Translating gives CASSPGSQETQYF.

The rearrangement joins TRBV9 to TRBJ1-2, with TRBD1 identical over 9 bases. The V and J ends lost 3 bases and 4 bases, in that order; junction bases with no gene match: 10. CDR1 and CDR2 from the germline V gene are SGDLS and YYNGEE. This CDR3 comprises 16 residues. This CDR3 is CASSASDRGSFYGYTF. The DNA for the CDR3 is TGTGCCAGCAGCGCCTCAGACAGGGGGAGTTTCTATGGCTACACCTTC.

This clone was detected once. The rearrangement uses TRBV7-8 and TRBJ2-1, with TRBD2 matching 12 bases. After removal of 4 bases from V and 8 bases from J, the junction contained 9 bases not matched to a gene. The CDR3 is 16 amino acids. Germline-derived CDR1 and CDR2 are SGHVS and FQNEAQ. This CDR3 is CASSSLLAGGLHEQFF. CDR3 nucleotide sequence: TGTGCCAGCAGCTCCCTACTAGCGGGGGGTCTCCATGAGCAGTTCTTC.

The sample holds one count of this clone. The J gene is TRBJ2-4, the V gene TRBV4-1, with 9 positions matching TRBD1. CDR3 length: 15 amino acids. Unmatched junction bases numbered 7, after V lost 4 bases and J lost 6 bases. The V gene's germline CDR1 is MGHRA and CDR2 YSYEKL. CDR3 coding DNA: TGCGCCAGCAGCCCGGGACAGGGAGGGGCAAACATTCAGTACTTC. Its protein product is CASSPGQGGANIQYF.

The gene calls are TRBV11-2 and TRBJ2-5; weak D call: TRBD2 (5 bases). Germline V lookup: CDR1 SGHAT, CDR2 FQNNGV. The CDR3 runs 16 residues. The germline V and J ends were trimmed by 5 bases and 7 bases, with 23 bases remaining between them. CDR3: CASSPIRSEEVWTQYF. CDR3 DNA: TGTGCCAGCAGCCCAATTCGCTCGGAGGAGGTCTGGACCCAGTACTTC.

V usage is TRBV5-1 and J usage is TRBJ2-7; TRBD2 matches at 16 bases. This CDR3 is 16 amino acids long. From germline, CDR1 is SGHRS and CDR2 YFSETQ. Germline trimming cut 4 bases from V and 5 bases from J; bases unmatched to any gene: 6. The CDR3 DNA follows: TGCGCCAGCAGCACCGGGACTAGCGGGGGGGCTCACGAGCAGTACTTC. It translates to CASSTGTSGGAHEQYF.

This chain links TRBV5-1 with TRBJ2-1, with a possible D match to TRBD1 (5 bases). The germline gives CDR1 SGHRS, CDR2 YFSETQ. V was clipped by 5 bases and J by 2 bases, with 17 bases between them. CDR3 length: 16 residues. The CDR3 loop reads CASSSIQGIPYNEQFF. CDR3 DNA sequence: TGCGCCAGCAGTTCGATCCAGGGAATCCCCTACAATGAGCAGTTCTTC. Based on the CDR3 plus reference TRBV5-1 and TRBJ2-1, the full variable domain is KAGVTQTPRYLIKTRGQQVTLSCSPISGHRSVSWYQQTPGQGLQFLFEYFSETQRNKGNFPGRFSGRQFSNSRSEMNVSTLELGDSALYLCASSSIQGIPYNEQFFGPGTRLTVL.

The rearrangement links TRBV9 to TRBJ1-3, with TRBD1 as a possible D gene (5 bases). Germline V gives CDR1 SGDLS, CDR2 YYNGEE. The CDR3 totals 14 residues. Deletions cut 4 bases from V and 1 base from J, with 9 bases between. This chain's CDR3 is CASSPGGSGNTIYF. CDR3 DNA sequence: TGTGCCAGCAGCCCCGGGGGGTCTGGAAACACCATATATTTT.

The chain uses TRBV11-2 and TRBJ2-3; TRBD2 matches at 13 bases. The germline gives CDR1 SGHAT, CDR2 FQNNGV. Germline trimming cut 5 bases from V and 5 bases from J; bases unmatched to any gene: 13. The CDR3 sequence is 18 residues long. CDR3 sequence (DNA): TGTGCCAGCAGCCCAACTAGCGGGGGGGCCAAACTACGAGATACGCAGTATTTT. Amino acids: CASSPTSGGAKLRDTQYF.